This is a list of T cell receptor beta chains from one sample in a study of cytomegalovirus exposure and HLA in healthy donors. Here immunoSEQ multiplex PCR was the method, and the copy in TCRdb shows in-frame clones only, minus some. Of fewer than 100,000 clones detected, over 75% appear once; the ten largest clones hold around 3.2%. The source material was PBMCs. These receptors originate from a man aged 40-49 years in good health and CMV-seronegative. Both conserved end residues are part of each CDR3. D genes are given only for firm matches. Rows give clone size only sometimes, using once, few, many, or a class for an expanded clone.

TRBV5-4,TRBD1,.,CASSLVGQGAETQYF
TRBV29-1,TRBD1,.,CSVGQGFNQPQHF
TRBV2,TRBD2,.,CASSKTGLAARDEQFF
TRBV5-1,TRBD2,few,CASSPGEGLAGGRETQYF
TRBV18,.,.,CASSPQTSTLNTGELFF
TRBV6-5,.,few,CASSYSAGLAPEQYF
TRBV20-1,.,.,CSASESGAFF
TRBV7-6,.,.,CASSLVLFSYEQYF
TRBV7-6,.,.,CASSLGIPGSGNTIYF
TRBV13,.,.,CASSGARRYNEQFF
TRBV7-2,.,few,CASNLGGEAAEKLFF
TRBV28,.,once,CASSLPQVGDEQFF
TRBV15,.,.,CATSRGLSPEDNEQFF
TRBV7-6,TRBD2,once,CASSLGSGWGGETQYF
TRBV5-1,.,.,CASSFFSTGMNTEAFF
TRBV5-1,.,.,CASSTTLVAYEQYF
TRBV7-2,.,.,CASSRLYEQYF
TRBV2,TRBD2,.,CASNPGLARTGELFF
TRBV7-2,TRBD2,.,CASSFGLARTGELFF
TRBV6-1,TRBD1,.,CASSLQGTNQPQHF
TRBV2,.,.,CASSATARAPNPRLNTEAFF
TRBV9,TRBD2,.,CASSEGLASTYEQYF
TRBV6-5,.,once,CASSGRGAGNTIYF
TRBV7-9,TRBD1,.,CASSLVAPGQGGEKLFF
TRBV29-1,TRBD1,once,CSVSGGTEAFF
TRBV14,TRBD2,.,CASSHPTGLADNEQFF
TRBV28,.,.,CASSPTGATNQPQHF
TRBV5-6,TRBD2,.,CASRSSGFPQYF
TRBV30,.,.,CAWSVGAGNTIYF
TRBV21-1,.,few,CASSKRARDLNEQFF
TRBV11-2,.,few,CASSAPSGYQETQYF
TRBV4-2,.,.,CASSQDHSNQPQHF
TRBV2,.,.,CASMYRAGANVLTF
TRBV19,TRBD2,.,CASSIARLAGYSNEQFF
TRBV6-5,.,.,CASRTDPSHYEQYF
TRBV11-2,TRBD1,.,CASSHRDSYEQYF
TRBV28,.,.,CASSGALFSNQPQHF
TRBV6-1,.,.,CASSDTGYYGYTF
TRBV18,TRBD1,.,CASSPLGTGNDEQYF
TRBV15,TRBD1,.,CATSREPDRRNTGELFF
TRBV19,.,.,CASSSRHGYNSPLHF
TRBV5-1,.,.,CASSDRGGEVETQYF
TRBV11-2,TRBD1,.,CASSPRLMTGGMETQYF
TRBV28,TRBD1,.,CASRYPGTGSYNEQFF
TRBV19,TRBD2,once,CASSMGTSPETQYF
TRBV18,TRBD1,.,CASSPSDRESRIGTDTQYF
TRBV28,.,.,CAISETPTYEQYF
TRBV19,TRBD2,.,CASTRARLAASNTGELFF
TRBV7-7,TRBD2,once,CASSLPPEREGNEQFF
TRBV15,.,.,CATSRAGGGGGTQYF
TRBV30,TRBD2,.,CARIREGFEQYF
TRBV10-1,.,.,CASSEFRRSLLSGGTEAFF
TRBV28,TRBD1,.,CASGGGGVYGYTF
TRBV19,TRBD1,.,CASSDRGSSYEQYF
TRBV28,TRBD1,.,CASSQSLLRGPGELFF
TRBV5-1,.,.,CASSFYSQETQYF
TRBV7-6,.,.,CASSLTGQSSYEQYF
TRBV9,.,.,CASSQGASSYEQYF
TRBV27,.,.,CASVDSNQETQYF
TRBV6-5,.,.,CASTDSTGYTF